Presented here are 20 T cell receptor beta chains from one specimen sequenced in a study of T cell responses to AZD1222 COVID-19 vaccine. This table comes from immunoSEQ multiplex PCR, and its TCRdb copy is limited to in-frame clones, with some not included. The data show around 130,000 clones, with 90% to 95% seen just once and under 4% held by the top ten. The material was peripheral blood, obtained on day 0 of AZD1222 vaccination. These receptors all stem from an adult in good health.

The V call is TRBV25-1, the J call TRBJ1-1; D is uncertain. This CDR3 spans 14 amino acids. Trimming pared 1 base from V and 2 bases from J, leaving 8 bases between. The germline V gene has CDR1 MGHDK and CDR2 SYGVNS. The CDR3 protein is CASSESGGNTEAFF. In nucleotides, the CDR3 is TGTGCCAGCAGTGAATCAGGCGGTAACACTGAAGCTTTCTTT. The complete variable domain, with remaining parts taken from reference TRBV25-1 and TRBJ1-1, reads EADIYQTPRYLVIGTGKKITLECSQTMGHDKMYWYQQDPGMELHLIHYSYGVNSTEKGDLSSESTVSRIRTEHFPLTLESARPSHTSQYLCASSESGGNTEAFFGQGTRLTVV.

The genes are TRBV18 and TRBJ2-5; D is perhaps TRBD2 (5 bases). Germline values: CDR1 KGHSH, CDR2 LQKENI. CDR3 length: 13 amino acids. V lost 6 bases and J lost 2, with 10 bases in between. In DNA, the CDR3 is TGTGCCAGCTCCCCTACGGGACAAGAGACCCAGTACTTC. Protein: CASSPTGQETQYF. The variable domain in full, with the rest retrieved from reference TRBV18 and TRBJ2-5, is NAGVMQNPRHLVRRRGQEARLRCSPMKGHSHVYWYRQLPEEGLKFMVYLQKENIIDESGMPKERFSAEFPKEGPSILRIQQVVRGDSAAYFCASSPTGQETQYFGPGTRLLVL.

V and J are TRBV7-2 and TRBJ2-2, with D perhaps matching TRBD2 (6 bases). Trimming left V 1 base short and J 7 bases short, with 10 bases between. The CDR3 runs 14 residues. In germline, CDR1 is SGHTA, CDR2 FQGNSA. The CDR3 sequence is CASSLGLAIGELFF. In DNA form, the CDR3 reads TGTGCCAGCAGCTTAGGGCTAGCGATCGGGGAGCTGTTTTTT.

V is TRBV28 and J is TRBJ1-2, with 9 bases identical to TRBD1. The CDR3 is 15 amino acids. The V gene end was trimmed by 6 bases and the J gene end by 7 bases; junction bases not matched to a gene: 12. The germline CDR1 and CDR2 sequences are MDHEN and SYDVKM. For the CDR3, the DNA is TGTGCCAGCAGGCCAACTACAGGGGGCGCGGGTGGCTACACCTTC. This sequence encodes CASRPTTGGAGGYTF.

This sequence joins TRBV7-9 and TRBJ1-2; 11 bases align to TRBD1. V lost 2 bases, J lost 3 bases, and 2 bases stayed unmatched. CDR1 is SEHNR and CDR2 is FQNEAQ in the germline V gene (reference sequence). This CDR3 is 15 amino acids long. CDR3 nucleotides: TGTGCCAGCAGCTTATGGGACAGGGGGGACTATGGCTACACCTTC. It specifies CASSLWDRGDYGYTF.

V gene TRBV27 combines with J gene TRBJ2-5; D not certain. The V end lost 2 bases, the J end lost 4 bases, and 5 bases lay between the germline ends. CDR3 length: 12 amino acids. Looked up from germline, CDR1 is MNHEY and CDR2 is SMNVEV (reference sequence). The CDR3 region is CASSLHVETQYF. The CDR3 DNA sequence: TGTGCCAGCAGTTTACACGTAGAGACCCAGTACTTC.

V is TRBV5-8 and J is TRBJ1-3, with D hard to call. Per the germline V gene, CDR1 is SGHTS and CDR2 is YDEGEE. The CDR3 spans 13 residues. Trimming took 0 bases from V and 4 from J, leaving 5 bases between them. DNA of the CDR3: TGTGCCAGCAGCTTGGCCCGGGGAAACACCATATATTTT. Residues: CASSLARGNTIYF.

The rearrangement joins TRBV10-2 to TRBJ1-1, with no clear D. The CDR3 sequence is 15 residues long. V shed 6 bases and J shed 6 bases, with 20 bases lying between them. In germline, CDR1 is WSHSY, CDR2 SAAADI. CDR3 nucleotides: TGCGCCAGCAGCCCAAGAGCGAGGATGTGGCCTGAAGCTTTCTTT. Its protein product is CASSPRARMWPEAFF.

In its sample, this clone was seen a few times. The chain combines TRBV5-1 with TRBJ2-1; a weak D match, TRBD2 (5 bases). Germline V gene data show CDR1 as SGHRS and CDR2 as YFSETQ. The CDR3 covers 14 residues. V shed 5 bases and J shed 6 bases, with 15 bases lying between them. Written as DNA, the CDR3 is TGCGCCAGCAGGGAGGTGGCGGGTAGCAATGAGCAGTTCTTC. As protein: CASREVAGSNEQFF.

A single count supports this clone. The chain carries TRBV30 and TRBJ1-2; D call uncertain. The CDR3 consists of 13 residues. Germline lookup yields CDR1 GTSNPN and CDR2 SVGIG (reference sequence). Trimming pared 0 bases from V and 8 bases from J, leaving 13 bases between. The CDR3 is CAWSVRAGGGYTF. The DNA for the CDR3 is TGTGCCTGGAGTGTACGGGCAGGAGGGGGCTACACCTTC. The full variable domain, its missing parts supplied by reference TRBV30 and TRBJ1-2, is SQTIHQWPATLVQPVGSPLSLECTVEGTSNPNLYWYRQAAGRGLQLLFYSVGIGQISSEVPQNLSASRPQDRQFILSSKKLLLSDSGFYLCAWSVRAGGGYTFGSGTRLTVV.

V gene TRBV9 combines with J gene TRBJ2-5, with a weak D call TRBD2 (5 bases). V lost 4 bases and J 1 base, leaving 14 bases between the germline ends. CDR3 length: 15 residues. The germline V gene encodes CDR1 SGDLS and CDR2 YYNGEE. The CDR3, as DNA: TGTGCCAGCAGCTTCGCCCCTAGCTTCCAAGAGACCCAGTACTTC. Its translation: CASSFAPSFQETQYF.

J is TRBJ2-1 and V is TRBV7-3; 10 bases line up with TRBD2. V trimming: 1 base; J trimming: 7 bases; junction bases outside the gene matches: 10. Per the germline V gene, CDR1 is SGHTA and CDR2 is FQGTGA. CDR3 length: 17 amino acids. The DNA of the CDR3 is TGTGCCAGCAGCTTAAATCGAGCGGGAGGGGTAGGAAATGAGCAGTTCTTC. Translation: CASSLNRAGGVGNEQFF.

This chain joins TRBV6-1 and TRBJ1-1; D is ambiguous. The CDR3 is 13 amino acids. Trimming took off 2 bases at V and 7 bases at J, with 11 bases between the two ends. Germline V gene data show CDR1 as MNHNS and CDR2 as SASEGT. The CDR3 sequence is CASSETIGSEAFF. The CDR3 DNA reads as TGTGCCAGCAGTGAAACTATCGGCAGTGAAGCTTTCTTT.

V and J are TRBV5-1 and TRBJ2-1; 7 bases agree with TRBD1. The V and J ends lost 2 bases and 6 bases, in that order; junction bases with no gene match: 5. CDR1 and CDR2 (germline): SGHRS, YFSETQ. The CDR3 runs to 14 residues. The CDR3 reads CASSFGDSRNEQFF. The DNA for the CDR3 is TGCGCCAGCAGCTTCGGGGACAGTCGCAATGAGCAGTTCTTC.

The V call is TRBV7-9, the J call TRBJ2-1, with TRBD2 as a possible D gene (6 bases). The length of the CDR3 is 15 residues. Trimming shortened V by 1 base and J by 6 bases, and 13 bases separated the two germline ends. Germline loops: CDR1 SEHNR, CDR2 FQNEAQ (reference sequence). The CDR3 DNA is TGTGCCAGCAGCTTAGTTGGCGGGGCGGGCAATGAGCAGTTCTTC. This gives the protein CASSLVGGAGNEQFF.

This clone was observed once. V and J are TRBV11-2 and TRBJ1-1; D perhaps matches TRBD1 (6 bases). Deletions cut 0 bases from V and 5 bases from J, with 16 bases between. The CDR3 covers 16 residues. Germline values: CDR1 SGHAT, CDR2 FQNNGV. CDR3 nucleotide sequence: TGTGCCAGCAGCTTAGAGATGGGGGGCGCGGGGACTGAAGCTTTCTTT. Residues: CASSLEMGGAGTEAFF.

This chain uses TRBV29-1 with TRBJ2-3; tentatively, D is TRBD1 (5 bases). Germline V lookup: CDR1 SQVTM, CDR2 ANQGSEA. Trimming cost V 3 bases and J 0 bases, with 10 bases left between them. The CDR3 consists of 14 residues. The CDR3 protein is CSVEKDTSTDTQYF. The CDR3 DNA reads as TGCAGCGTTGAGAAGGACACTAGCACAGATACGCAGTATTTT.

This rearrangement joins TRBV7-2 to TRBJ2-3; the match to TRBD1 covers 7 bases. J gave up 6 bases and V 1 base, and 7 bases lay outside the gene matches. The CDR3 contains 15 residues. In germline, CDR1 is SGHTA, CDR2 FQGNSA. The CDR3 sequence is CASSLVDRAGDTQYF. CDR3 bases: TGTGCCAGCAGCTTAGTCGACAGGGCAGGGGATACGCAGTATTTT.

Here the CDR3 reads CASSLSQSELNEQFF. As DNA, the CDR3 is TGTGCCAGCAGCTTATCCCAGTCGGAACTCAATGAGCAGTTCTTC. The V call is TRBV7-6, the J call TRBJ2-1; D uncertain. CDR3 length: 15 residues. Germline lookup yields CDR1 SGHVS and CDR2 FNYEAQ. V lost 2 bases to trimming and J lost 6 bases, with 14 bases between them.

CDR3: CSVGEGEGYGYTF. CDR3 coding DNA: TGCAGCGTTGGGGAGGGAGAGGGCTATGGCTACACCTTC. V usage is TRBV29-1 and J usage is TRBJ1-2; D uncertain. With 4 bases removed from V and 4 bases from J, the gap between germline ends came to 13 bases. This CDR3 region has 13 residues. Germline V CDR1 and CDR2: SQVTM, ANQGSEA.